This T cell receptor (beta chain) was sequenced during a study of blood T cell repertoires in COVID-19. In the study overall: The United States, Italy and Spain were the sources of the acute and convalescent COVID-19 samples.

Study members were between about 18 and 89 years old and lived in roughly 24 US regions. The authors' processing: Estimation of nucleated cell counts was performed using reference gene primer amplification. Only in-frame clones appear in the TCRdb table, and some are missing; sequencing was by immunoSEQ multiplex PCR. V, J and clone size are those of that table, while D and trimming were read from the DNA. The table has over 200,000 clones, 86% seen once. Looked up from germline, CDR1 is SGHRS and CDR2 is YFSETQ. The CDR3 has 14 amino acids. V trimming: 3 bases; J trimming: 8 bases; junction bases outside the gene matches: 6.

V gene TRBV5-1 combines with J gene TRBJ1-4, with TRBD1 matching 8 bases. The sequence was obtained from a woman between 45 and 65 years old in a cohort exposed to, infected with or recovered from COVID-19 (not recorded which). Sequencing used PBMCs or T cells enriched from blood (not recorded which). The CDR3: CASSSRGTGEKLFF. CDR3 bases: TGCGCCAGCAGCTCCCGGGGGACAGGAGAAAAACTGTTTTTT.